This T cell receptor beta chain was profiled in a study of Graves' ophthalmopathy and Graves' hyperthyroidism. Only newly diagnosed hyperthyroidism patients aged 18 to 65, with under 2 months' duration, were enrolled. Serum thyroxine and TRAb, along with clinical symptoms, thyroid ultrasound and orbital computed tomography, were what diagnosis relied on. Beta-chain TCR CDR3 regions were amplified from RNA transcripts. RT-PCR with HTBI primers came first, then second-round multiplex PCR. One entry per CDR3 protein, called by TCRdb with MiXCR from the multiplex PCR reads. The sample consists of about 620,000 distinct CDR3 sequences, about 24% of them appearing once. The J segment lost 4 bases and the V segment lost 3 bases, leaving 9 bases of the junction unmatched. The CDR3 contains 15 residues. Germline lookup yields CDR1 DFQATT and CDR2 SNEGSKA (reference sequence). This clonotype was picked up many times. Its antigen is currently unknown.

Study-wide results and limits: Ophthalmopathy progression prediction by the model yielded a sensitivity of 60% to 71% and a specificity of nearly 75%.

The material sequenced was peripheral blood. This TCR derives from a woman between 18 and 30 years old with stable Graves' hyperthyroidism. Some clones in this sample may be carry-over from other donors' samples. V is TRBV20-1 and J is TRBJ2-5; TRBD2 matches at 9 bases. CDR3 in DNA: TGCAGTGCTAGCTCCCTTGCGGGGGGGGGAGAGACCCAGTACTTC. Translating it yields CSASSLAGGGETQYF.